This T cell receptor beta chain was found in a study of OX40 agonist ivuxolimab in advanced cancers. Overall study: Antecedent anti-PD-1, anti-PD-L1 or anti-CTLA-4 therapy was permissible, with under 50% having received some.

Study outcomes and limitations: On average, a greater number of expanded clones characterised CD8+ T cells relative to CD4+.

V was pared by 7 bases and J by 0 bases, with 12 bases between. CDR3 length: 15 amino acids. Per the germline V gene, CDR1 is MNHEY and CDR2 is SVGAGI. The data were produced by immunoSEQ multiplex PCR, yet TCRdb's version contains in-frame clones alone and is incomplete. The sample comprises about 64,000 clones, around 90% of which are singletons, and 1.3% rests with the top ten. In the case of this clone: Its antigen is as yet unknown.

The sequences come from CD4+ or CD8+ T cells sorted from blood, collected in a trial of the OX40 agonist ivuxolimab. V usage is TRBV6-5 and J usage is TRBJ2-2; tentative D call: TRBD1 (5 bases). The receptor's source is an adult with an advanced solid tumor such as melanoma, head and neck, liver or kidney cancer. For the CDR3, the DNA is TGTGCCAGCACCAGAGGCAGGGCGAACACCGGGGAGCTGTTTTTT. Translated, it gives CASTRGRANTGELFF.